Sequencing of this TCR beta chain was carried out in a study of T cell repertoires in cytomegalovirus infection (dated by TCRdb to between 2019 and 2020). Regarding the research as a whole: Donor HLA type was relevant to the analysis, because carriage of CMV infection together with the matching HLA type was indicated by public TCR beta signatures. Study-wide conclusions, independent of this receptor: The ex vivo response was dominated by HLA-C-restricted CMV-specific TCR beta clonotypes, which also provided the single most frequent clonotype in two of eight donors. Carriers of CMV infection plus the relevant HLA type were discriminated by the cumulative frequency of public TCR beta family members in the study cohort and in an independent roughly 400-donor cohort.

This clonotype appeared many times. The target of this receptor is not known. No much larger clone exists at a distance of one base, and base qualities are not known. The sequencing machine was an Illumina HiSeq 1500. TCRdb trimmed public reads at Q25 via fastp, called clones via MiXCR and kept in-frame beta chains. Every CDR3 protein is listed once, alongside the most common genes and DNA of its rows. The sample yields 450,000 to 600,000 distinct CDR3 sequences; 11% were counted once. Roughly 10% of the sample lies in the top ten. The sequence was obtained from a human donor in good health (CMV status not recorded). Some clones in this sample may be carry-over from other donors' samples. Sequenced material: PBMCs.

The base sequence is TGCAGTGCTAGGACAGCCCTAGCCAAAAACATTCAGTACTTC. Its coded protein is CSARTALAKNIQYF. Rearrangement joined TRBV20-1 to TRBJ2-4; TRBD1 is possibly the D segment (5 matching bases). From its cysteine to its phenylalanine, the CDR3 spans 14 amino acids. Only the CDR3 DNA is retained, 42 bases long and in frame from the first base. Trimming takes 3 bases from V and 0 bases from J, and the germline ends sit 9 bases apart. Reading the germline V gene (reference sequence) gives CDR1 DFQATT and CDR2 SNEGSKA.